This TCR beta chain was recorded in a study of molecular identifiers for immune sequencing clone quantification. At least ten counts were recorded for this clonotype. Its antigen is undetermined. The CDR3 sequence is 15 residues long. In germline, CDR1 is MDHEN, CDR2 SYDVKM. J lost 2 bases, V lost 5 bases, and 6 bases had no gene match. Points from the study as a whole: Jurkat TCR RNA that was spiked in from one cell was reportedly detectable among one million naive cells.

Both previously described methods and listed TCR primers were employed to make bulk TCR libraries. MiXCR, run by TCRdb on the PCR reads, gives a single entry per CDR3 protein. This repertoire shows some 580,000 distinct CDR3 sequences, about 25% found once; its top ten account for about 0.78%. The sequencing input was naive CD8+ T cells from blood, with Jurkat cell RNA spiked in. Described subset: FACS-sorted CD8+CD4-CCR7+CD45RA+ naive T cells. This chain uses TRBV28 with TRBJ2-3; 8 positions match TRBD2. The clonotype comes from a human donor in good health. Some libraries in this study had Jurkat cell RNA spiked in. The CDR3 sequence: CASSPLAGITDTQYF. Written as DNA, the CDR3 is TGTGCCAGCAGTCCGTTAGCGGGGATCACAGATACGCAGTATTTT.